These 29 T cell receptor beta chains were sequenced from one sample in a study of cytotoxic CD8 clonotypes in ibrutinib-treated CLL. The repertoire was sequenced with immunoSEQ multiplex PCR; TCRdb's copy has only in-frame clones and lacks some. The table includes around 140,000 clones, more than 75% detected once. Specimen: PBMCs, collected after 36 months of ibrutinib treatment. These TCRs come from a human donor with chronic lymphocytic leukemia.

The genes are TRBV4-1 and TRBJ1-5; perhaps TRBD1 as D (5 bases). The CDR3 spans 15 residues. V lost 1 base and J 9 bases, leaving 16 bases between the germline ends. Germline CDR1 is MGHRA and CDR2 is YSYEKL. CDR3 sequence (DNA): TGCGCCAGCAGCCAAGGGGGCTCCTCGGCGGGGCCCCAGCATTTT. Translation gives CASSQGGSSAGPQHF.

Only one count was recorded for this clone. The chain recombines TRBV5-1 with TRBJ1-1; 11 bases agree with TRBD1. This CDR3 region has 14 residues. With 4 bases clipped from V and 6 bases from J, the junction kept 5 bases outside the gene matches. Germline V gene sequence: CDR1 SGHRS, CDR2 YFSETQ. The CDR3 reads CASSPGTGGSEAFF. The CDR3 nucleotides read TGCGCCAGCAGCCCGGGGACAGGGGGATCTGAAGCTTTCTTT.

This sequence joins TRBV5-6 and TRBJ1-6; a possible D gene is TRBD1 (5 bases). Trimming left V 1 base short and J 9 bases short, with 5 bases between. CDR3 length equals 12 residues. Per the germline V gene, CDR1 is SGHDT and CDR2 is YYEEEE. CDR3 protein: CASSLQGSPLHF. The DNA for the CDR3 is TGTGCCAGCAGCTTGCAGGGTTCACCCCTCCACTTT.

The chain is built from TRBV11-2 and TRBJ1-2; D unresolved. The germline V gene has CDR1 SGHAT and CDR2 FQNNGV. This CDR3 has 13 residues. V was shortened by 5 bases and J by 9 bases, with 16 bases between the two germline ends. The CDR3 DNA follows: TGTGCCAGCAGCCCAGAGGCGTTTCTTAGCTACACCTTC. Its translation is CASSPEAFLSYTF.

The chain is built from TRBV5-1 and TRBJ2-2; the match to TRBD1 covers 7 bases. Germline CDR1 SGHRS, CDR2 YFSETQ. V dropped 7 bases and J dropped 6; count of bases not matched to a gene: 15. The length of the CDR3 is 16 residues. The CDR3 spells CASHSGTVILSGELFF. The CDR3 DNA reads TGCGCCAGCCATTCCGGGACAGTTATTTTGTCCGGGGAGCTGTTTTTT.

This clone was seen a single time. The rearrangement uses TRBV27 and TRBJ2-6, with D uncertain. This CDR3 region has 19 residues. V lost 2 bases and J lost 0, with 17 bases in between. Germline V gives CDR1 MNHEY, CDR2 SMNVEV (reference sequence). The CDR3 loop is CASSLGPGRISSGANVLTF. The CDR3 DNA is TGTGCCAGCAGTTTAGGGCCCGGACGGATTAGCTCTGGGGCCAACGTCCTGACTTTC. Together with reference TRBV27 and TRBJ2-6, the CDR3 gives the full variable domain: EAQVTQNPRYLITVTGKKLTVTCSQNMNHEYMSWYRQDPGLGLRQIYYSMNVEVTDKGDVPEGYKVSRKEKRNFPLILESPSPNQTSLYFCASSLGPGRISSGANVLTFGAGSRLTVL.

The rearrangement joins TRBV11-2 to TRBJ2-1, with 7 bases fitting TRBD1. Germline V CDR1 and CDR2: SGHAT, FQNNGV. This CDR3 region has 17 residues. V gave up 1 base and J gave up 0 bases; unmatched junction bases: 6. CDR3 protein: CASSLGDSKSSYNEQFF. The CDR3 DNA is TGTGCCAGCAGCTTAGGGGACAGCAAAAGCTCCTACAATGAGCAGTTCTTC.

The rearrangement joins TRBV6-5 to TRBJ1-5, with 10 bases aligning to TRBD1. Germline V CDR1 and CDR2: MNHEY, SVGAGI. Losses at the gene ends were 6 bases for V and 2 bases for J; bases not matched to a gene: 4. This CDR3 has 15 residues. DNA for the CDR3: TGTGCCAGCAGGGGGACAGGGGCGCGCAATCAGCCCCAGCATTTT. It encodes CASRGTGARNQPQHF.

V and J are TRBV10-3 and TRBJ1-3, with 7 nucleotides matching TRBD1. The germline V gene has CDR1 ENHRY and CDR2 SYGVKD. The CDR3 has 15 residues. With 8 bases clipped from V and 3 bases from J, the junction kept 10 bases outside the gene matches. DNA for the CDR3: TGTGCCATCCAGGATACAGGGGTCGGTGGAAACACCATATATTTT. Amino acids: CAIQDTGVGGNTIYF.

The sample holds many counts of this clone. The CDR3 nucleotides read TGTGCCTGGAGCTCAGGGGTCAGTCACAATCAGCCCCAGCATTTT. Translating it yields CAWSSGVSHNQPQHF. The chain is built from TRBV30 and TRBJ1-5; D may be TRBD1 (6 bases). The CDR3 contains 15 residues. With 3 bases removed from V and 3 bases from J, the gap between germline ends came to 15 bases. Germline V lookup: CDR1 GTSNPN, CDR2 SVGIG (reference sequence).

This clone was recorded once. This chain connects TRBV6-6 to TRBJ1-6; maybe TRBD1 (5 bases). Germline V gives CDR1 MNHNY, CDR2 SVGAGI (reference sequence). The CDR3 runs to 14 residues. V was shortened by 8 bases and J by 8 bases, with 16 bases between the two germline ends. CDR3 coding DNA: TGTGCCAGCCTCCCCCGGGACCCCTATTCACCCCTCCACTTT. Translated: CASLPRDPYSPLHF.

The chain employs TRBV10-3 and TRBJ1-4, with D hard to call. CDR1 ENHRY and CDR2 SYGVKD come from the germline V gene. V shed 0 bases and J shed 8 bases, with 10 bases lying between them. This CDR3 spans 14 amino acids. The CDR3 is CAISESGWAEKLFF. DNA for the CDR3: TGTGCCATCAGTGAGTCGGGTTGGGCCGAAAAACTGTTTTTT.

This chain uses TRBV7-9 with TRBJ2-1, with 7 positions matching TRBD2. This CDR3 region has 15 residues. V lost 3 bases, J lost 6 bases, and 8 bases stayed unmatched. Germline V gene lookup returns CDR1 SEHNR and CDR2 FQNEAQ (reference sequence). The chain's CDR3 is CASSFGLVSGNEQFF. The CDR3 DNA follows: TGTGCCAGCAGCTTCGGACTAGTTTCGGGCAATGAGCAGTTCTTC.

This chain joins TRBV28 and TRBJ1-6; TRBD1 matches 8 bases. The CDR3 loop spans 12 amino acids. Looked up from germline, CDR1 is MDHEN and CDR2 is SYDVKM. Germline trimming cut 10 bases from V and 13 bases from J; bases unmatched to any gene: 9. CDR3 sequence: CATRGQGDPLHF. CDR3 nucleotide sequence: TGTGCCACCAGAGGACAGGGCGACCCCCTCCACTTT. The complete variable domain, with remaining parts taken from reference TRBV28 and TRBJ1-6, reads DVKVTQSSRYLVKRTGEKVFLECVQDMDHENMFWYRQDPGLGLRLIYFSYDVKMKEKGDIPEGYSVSREKKERFSLILESASTNQTSMYLCATRGQGDPLHFGNGTRLTVT.

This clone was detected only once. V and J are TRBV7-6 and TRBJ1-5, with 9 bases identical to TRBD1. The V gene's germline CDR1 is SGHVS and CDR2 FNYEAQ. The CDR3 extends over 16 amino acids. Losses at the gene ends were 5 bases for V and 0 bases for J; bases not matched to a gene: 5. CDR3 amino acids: CASSAGTGSSNQPQHF. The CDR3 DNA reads TGTGCCAGCAGCGCCGGGACAGGGAGTAGCAATCAGCCCCAGCATTTT. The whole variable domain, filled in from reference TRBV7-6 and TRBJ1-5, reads GAGVSQSPRYKVTKRGQDVALRCDPISGHVSLYWYRQALGQGPEFLTYFNYEAQQDKSGLPNDRFSAERPEGSISTLTIQRTEQRDSAMYRCASSAGTGSSNQPQHFGDGTRLSIL.

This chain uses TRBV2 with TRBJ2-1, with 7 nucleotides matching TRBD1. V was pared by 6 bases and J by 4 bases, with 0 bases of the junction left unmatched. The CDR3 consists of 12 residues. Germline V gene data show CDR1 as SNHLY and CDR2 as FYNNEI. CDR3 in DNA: TGTGCCAGCAGGGACAGGTACAATGAGCAGTTCTTC. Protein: CASRDRYNEQFF.

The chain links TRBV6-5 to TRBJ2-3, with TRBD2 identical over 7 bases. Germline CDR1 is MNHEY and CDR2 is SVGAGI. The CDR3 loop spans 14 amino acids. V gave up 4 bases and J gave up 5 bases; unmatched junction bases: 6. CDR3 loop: CASSSPTSLDTQYF. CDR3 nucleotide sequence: TGTGCCAGCAGTTCTCCGACTAGCTTAGATACGCAGTATTTT.

The CDR3, as DNA: TGTGCCAGTAGACGGGACCCCCTTGCGAGTCAGCCCCAGCATTTT. Its translation is CASRRDPLASQPQHF. This chain joins TRBV19 and TRBJ1-5; TRBD1 might be the D (5 bases). Germline CDR1 and CDR2: LNHDA and SQIVND (reference sequence). This CDR3 is 15 amino acids long. V was trimmed by 6 bases and J by 6 bases, leaving 18 bases between them. The full variable domain, its missing parts supplied by reference TRBV19 and TRBJ1-5, is DGGITQSPKYLFRKEGQNVTLSCEQNLNHDAMYWYRQDPGQGLRLIYYSQIVNDFQKGDIAEGYSVSREKKESFPLTVTSAQKNPTAFYLCASRRDPLASQPQHFGDGTRLSIL.

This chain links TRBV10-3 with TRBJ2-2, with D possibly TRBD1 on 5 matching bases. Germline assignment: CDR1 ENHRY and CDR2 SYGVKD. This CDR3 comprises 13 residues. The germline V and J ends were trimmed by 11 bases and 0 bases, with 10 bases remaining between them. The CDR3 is CAVAGSNTGELFF. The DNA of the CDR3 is TGTGCCGTGGCAGGGTCGAACACCGGGGAGCTGTTTTTT.

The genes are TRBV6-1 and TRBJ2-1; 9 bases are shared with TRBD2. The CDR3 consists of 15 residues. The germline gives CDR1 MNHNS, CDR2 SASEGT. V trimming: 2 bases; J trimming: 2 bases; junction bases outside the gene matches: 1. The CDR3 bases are TGTGCCAGCAGTGAACTAGCGGGACCCTACAATGAGCAGTTCTTC. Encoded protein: CASSELAGPYNEQFF.

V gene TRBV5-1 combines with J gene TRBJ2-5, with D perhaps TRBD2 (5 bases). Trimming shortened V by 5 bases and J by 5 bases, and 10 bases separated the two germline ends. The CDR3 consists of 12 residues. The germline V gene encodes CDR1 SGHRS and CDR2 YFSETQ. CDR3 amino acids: CASREGLETQYF. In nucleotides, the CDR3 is TGCGCCAGCAGAGAGGGTTTGGAGACCCAGTACTTC.

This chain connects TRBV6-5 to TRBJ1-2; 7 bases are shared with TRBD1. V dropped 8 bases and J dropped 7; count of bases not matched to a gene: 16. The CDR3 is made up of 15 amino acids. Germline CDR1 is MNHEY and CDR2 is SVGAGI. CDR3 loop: CASGVLQGSRGGYTF. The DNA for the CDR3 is TGTGCCAGCGGCGTGCTACAGGGGTCCCGAGGTGGCTACACCTTC.

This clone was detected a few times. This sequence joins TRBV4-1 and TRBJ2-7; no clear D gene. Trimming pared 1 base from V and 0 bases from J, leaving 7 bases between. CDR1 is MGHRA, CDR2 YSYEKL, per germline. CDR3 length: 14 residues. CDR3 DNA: TGCGCCAGCAGCCAAGGGGCTAGCTCCTACGAGCAGTACTTC. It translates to CASSQGASSYEQYF.

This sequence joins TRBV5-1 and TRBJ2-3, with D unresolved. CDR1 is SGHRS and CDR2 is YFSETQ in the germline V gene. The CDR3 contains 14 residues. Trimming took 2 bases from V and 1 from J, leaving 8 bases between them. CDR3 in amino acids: CASSFRPGTDTQYF. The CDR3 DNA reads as TGCGCCAGCAGCTTCCGCCCGGGCACAGATACGCAGTATTTT.

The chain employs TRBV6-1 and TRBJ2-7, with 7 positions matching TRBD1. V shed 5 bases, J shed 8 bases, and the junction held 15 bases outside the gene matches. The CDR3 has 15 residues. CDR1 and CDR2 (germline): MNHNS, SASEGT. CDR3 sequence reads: CASSPRFRQGGQQYF. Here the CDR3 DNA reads TGTGCCAGCAGTCCAAGATTTCGACAGGGTGGTCAGCAGTACTTC.

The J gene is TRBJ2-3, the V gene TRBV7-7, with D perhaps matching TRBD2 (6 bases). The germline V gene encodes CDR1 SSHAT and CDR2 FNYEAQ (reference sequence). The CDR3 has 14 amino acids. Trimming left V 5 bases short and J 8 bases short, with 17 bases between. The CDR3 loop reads CASSPILARVTQYF. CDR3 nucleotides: TGTGCCAGCAGCCCCATACTAGCAAGGGTTACGCAGTATTTT.

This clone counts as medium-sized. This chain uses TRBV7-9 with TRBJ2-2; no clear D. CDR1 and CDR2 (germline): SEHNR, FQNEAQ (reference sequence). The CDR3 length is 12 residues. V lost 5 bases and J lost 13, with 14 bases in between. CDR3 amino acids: CASSPTFWGLFF. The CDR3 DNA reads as TGTGCCAGCAGCCCTACCTTTTGGGGGCTGTTTTTT.

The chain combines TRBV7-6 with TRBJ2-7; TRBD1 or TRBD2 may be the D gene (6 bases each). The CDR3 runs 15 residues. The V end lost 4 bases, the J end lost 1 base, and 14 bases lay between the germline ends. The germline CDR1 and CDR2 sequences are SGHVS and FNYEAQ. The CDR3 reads CASSSQQGRSYEQYF. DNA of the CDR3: TGTGCCAGCAGCTCCCAGCAGGGGAGGTCCTACGAGCAGTACTTC. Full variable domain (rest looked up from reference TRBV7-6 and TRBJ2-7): GAGVSQSPRYKVTKRGQDVALRCDPISGHVSLYWYRQALGQGPEFLTYFNYEAQQDKSGLPNDRFSAERPEGSISTLTIQRTEQRDSAMYRCASSSQQGRSYEQYFGPGTRLTVT.

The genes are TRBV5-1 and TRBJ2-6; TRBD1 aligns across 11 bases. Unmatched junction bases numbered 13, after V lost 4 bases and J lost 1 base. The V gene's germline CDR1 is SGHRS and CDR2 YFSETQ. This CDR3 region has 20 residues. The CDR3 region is CASSLGQGAFTLSGANVLTF. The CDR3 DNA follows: TGCGCCAGCAGCCTAGGACAGGGGGCCTTTACCCTATCTGGGGCCAACGTCCTGACTTTC. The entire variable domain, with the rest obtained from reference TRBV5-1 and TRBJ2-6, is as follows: KAGVTQTPRYLIKTRGQQVTLSCSPISGHRSVSWYQQTPGQGLQFLFEYFSETQRNKGNFPGRFSGRQFSNSRSEMNVSTLELGDSALYLCASSLGQGAFTLSGANVLTFGAGSRLTVL.